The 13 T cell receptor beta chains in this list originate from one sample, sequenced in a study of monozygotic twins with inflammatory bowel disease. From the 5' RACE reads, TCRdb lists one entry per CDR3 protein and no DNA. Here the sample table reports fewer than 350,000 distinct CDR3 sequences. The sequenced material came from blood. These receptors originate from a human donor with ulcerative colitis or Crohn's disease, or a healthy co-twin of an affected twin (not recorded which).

The CDR3 sequence: CASSPPGTGGYTF. The gene calls are TRBV7-9 and TRBJ1-2; TCRdb designates TRBD1, a call that cannot be tested without DNA. CDR3 size: 13 residues. Germline V gene lookup returns CDR1 SEHNR and CDR2 FQNEAQ (reference sequence).

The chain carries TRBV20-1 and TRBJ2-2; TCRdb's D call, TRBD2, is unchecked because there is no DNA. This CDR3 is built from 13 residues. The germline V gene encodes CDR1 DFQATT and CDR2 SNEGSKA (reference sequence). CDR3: CSARDPLAGELFF.

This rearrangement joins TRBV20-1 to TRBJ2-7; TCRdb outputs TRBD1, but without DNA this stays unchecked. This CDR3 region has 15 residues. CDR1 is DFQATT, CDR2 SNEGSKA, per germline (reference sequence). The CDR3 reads CSGQGGGLSSYEQYF.

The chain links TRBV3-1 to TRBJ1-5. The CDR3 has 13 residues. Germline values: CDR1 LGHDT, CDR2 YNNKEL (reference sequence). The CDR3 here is CASSQGWGQPQHF. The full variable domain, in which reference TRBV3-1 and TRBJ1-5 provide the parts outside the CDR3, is DTAVSQTPKYLVTQMGNDKSIKCEQNLGHDTMYWYKQDSKKFLKIMFSYNNKELIINETVPNRFSPKSPDKAHLNLHINSLELGDSAVYFCASSQGWGQPQHFGDGTRLSIL.

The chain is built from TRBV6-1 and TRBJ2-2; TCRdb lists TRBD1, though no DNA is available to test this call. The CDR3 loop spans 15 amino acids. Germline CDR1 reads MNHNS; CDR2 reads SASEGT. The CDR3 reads CASSEVGTGAGELFF.

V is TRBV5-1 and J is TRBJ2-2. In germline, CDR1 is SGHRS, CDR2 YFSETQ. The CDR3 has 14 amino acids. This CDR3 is CASSQYSNTGELFF.

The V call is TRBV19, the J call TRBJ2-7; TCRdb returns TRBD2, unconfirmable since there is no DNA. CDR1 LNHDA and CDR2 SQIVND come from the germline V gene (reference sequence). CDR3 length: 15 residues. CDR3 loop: CASSTLSGRAPEQYF.

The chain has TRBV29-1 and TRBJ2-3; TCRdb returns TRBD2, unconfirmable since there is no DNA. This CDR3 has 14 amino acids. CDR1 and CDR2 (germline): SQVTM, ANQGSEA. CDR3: CSAILAESTDTQYF.

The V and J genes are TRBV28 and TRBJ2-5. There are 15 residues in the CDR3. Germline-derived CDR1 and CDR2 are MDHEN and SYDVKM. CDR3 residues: CASSLKDWYEETQYF.

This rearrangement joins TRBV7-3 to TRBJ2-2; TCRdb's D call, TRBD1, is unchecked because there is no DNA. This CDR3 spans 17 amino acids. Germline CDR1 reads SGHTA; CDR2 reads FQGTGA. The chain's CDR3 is CASSLRQGGANTGELFF.

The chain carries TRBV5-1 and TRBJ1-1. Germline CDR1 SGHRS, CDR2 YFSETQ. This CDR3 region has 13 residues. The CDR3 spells CASSFEGSTEAFF.

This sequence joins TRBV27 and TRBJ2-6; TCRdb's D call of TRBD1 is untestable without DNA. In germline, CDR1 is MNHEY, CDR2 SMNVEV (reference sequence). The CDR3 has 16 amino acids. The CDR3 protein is CASSDSGSSGANVLTF.

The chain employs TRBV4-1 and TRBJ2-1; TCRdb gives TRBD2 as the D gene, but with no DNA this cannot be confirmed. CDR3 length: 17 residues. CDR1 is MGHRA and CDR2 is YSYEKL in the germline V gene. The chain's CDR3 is CASSQWRRAGERNEQFF.